Listed here is a single T cell receptor (beta chain). As yet, its antigen is unknown. This sample stems from a study of cytomegalovirus exposure and HLA in healthy donors. Study-wide results and limits: In a later analysis, a genetic analysis reported fewer productive-TCR N-insertions in an Asian-associated ancestry cluster than the cohort average. Cytomegalovirus association was listed for 170 or so TCR beta chains. Data from an earlier analysis indicated that most TCR beta V segments were productive either about 87% or about 30% of the time. It was assumed in the presence/absence analyses that sequencing depth was roughly uniform across donors.

Both 60 Vbeta primers and 13 Jbeta primers went into the PCR. Assay used: immunoSEQ multiplex PCR; TCRdb lists only in-frame clones, some missing. The repertoire holds roughly 200,000 clones, about 80% seen once, with about 2.7% in the top ten. V was shortened by 1 base and J by 7 bases, with 20 bases between the two germline ends. CDR1 SGHVS and CDR2 FQNEAQ come from the germline V gene. The CDR3 covers 17 residues. The sequenced material came from PBMCs. The TCR was taken from a woman in her twenties or thirties in good health and CMV-seronegative. The chain employs TRBV7-8 and TRBJ2-1; TRBD2 might be the D (5 bases). The CDR3 region has the DNA TGTGCCAGCAGCTTAGGCCCAGCGGCCCAGCGTCCAAATGAGCAGTTCTTC. The encoded protein is CASSLGPAAQRPNEQFF. Full variable domain (missing parts from reference TRBV7-8 and TRBJ2-1): GAGVSQSPRYKVAKRGQDVALRCDPISGHVSLFWYQQALGQGPEFLTYFQNEAQLDKSGLPSDRFFAERPEGSVSTLKIQRTQQEDSAVYLCASSLGPAAQRPNEQFFGPGTRLTVL.